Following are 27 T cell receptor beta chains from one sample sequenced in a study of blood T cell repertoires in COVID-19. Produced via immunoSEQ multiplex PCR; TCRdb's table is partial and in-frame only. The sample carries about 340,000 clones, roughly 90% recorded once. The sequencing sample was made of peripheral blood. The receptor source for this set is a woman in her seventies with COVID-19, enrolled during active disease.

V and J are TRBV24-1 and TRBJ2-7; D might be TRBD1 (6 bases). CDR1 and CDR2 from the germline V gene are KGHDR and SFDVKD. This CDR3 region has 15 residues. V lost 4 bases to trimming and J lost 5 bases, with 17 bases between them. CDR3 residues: CATSDPGQGSHEQYF. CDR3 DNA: TGTGCCACCAGTGACCCGGGGCAGGGGAGCCACGAGCAGTACTTC.

CDR3 DNA sequence: TGCGCCAGCAGCCAGCCCCAGGACTTTGGTACGCAGTATTTT. This codes for CASSQPQDFGTQYF. The rearrangement links TRBV4-1 to TRBJ2-3, with D tentatively TRBD2 (5 bases). This CDR3 has 14 residues. Germline assignment: CDR1 MGHRA and CDR2 YSYEKL. The V and J ends lost 3 bases and 8 bases respectively, with 15 bases between them.

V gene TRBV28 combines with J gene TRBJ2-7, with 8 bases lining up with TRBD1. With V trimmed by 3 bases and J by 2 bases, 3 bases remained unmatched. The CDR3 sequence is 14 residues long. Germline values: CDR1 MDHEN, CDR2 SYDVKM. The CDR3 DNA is TGTGCCAGCAGTTTGGTACAGGGGGCCTACGAGCAGTACTTC. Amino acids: CASSLVQGAYEQYF.

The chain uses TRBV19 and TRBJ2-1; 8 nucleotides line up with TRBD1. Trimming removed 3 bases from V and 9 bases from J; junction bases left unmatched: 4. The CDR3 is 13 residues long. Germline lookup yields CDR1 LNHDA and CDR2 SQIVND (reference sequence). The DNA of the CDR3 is TGTGCCAGTAGTATCGGACAGGGTGGTGAGCAGTTCTTC. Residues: CASSIGQGGEQFF.

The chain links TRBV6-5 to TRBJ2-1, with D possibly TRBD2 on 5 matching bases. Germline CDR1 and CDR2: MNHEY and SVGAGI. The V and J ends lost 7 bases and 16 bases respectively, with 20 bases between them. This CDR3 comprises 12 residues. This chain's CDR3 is CASTSDSYIRFF. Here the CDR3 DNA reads TGTGCCAGCACTTCGGACTCCTACATTAGATTCTTC.

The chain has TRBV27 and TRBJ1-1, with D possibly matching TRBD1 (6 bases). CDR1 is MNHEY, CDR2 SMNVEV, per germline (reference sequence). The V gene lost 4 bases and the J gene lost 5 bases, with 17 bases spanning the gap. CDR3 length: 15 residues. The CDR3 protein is CASSSLGGGGTEAFF. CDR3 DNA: TGTGCCAGCAGTTCACTAGGGGGGGGTGGGACTGAAGCTTTCTTT.

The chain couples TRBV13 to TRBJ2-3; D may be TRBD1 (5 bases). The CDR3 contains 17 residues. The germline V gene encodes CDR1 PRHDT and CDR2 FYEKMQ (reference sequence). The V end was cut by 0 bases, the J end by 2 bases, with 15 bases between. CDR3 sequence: CASSLGLILGPTDTQYF. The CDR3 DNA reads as TGTGCCAGCAGCTTAGGCCTAATTCTGGGGCCCACAGATACGCAGTATTTT.

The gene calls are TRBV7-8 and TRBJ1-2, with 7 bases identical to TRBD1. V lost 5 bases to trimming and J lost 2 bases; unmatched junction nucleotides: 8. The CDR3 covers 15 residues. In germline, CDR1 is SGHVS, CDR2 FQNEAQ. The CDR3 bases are TGTGCCAGCAGCCCCGGCGGGACAGTAAACTATGGCTACACCTTC. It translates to CASSPGGTVNYGYTF.

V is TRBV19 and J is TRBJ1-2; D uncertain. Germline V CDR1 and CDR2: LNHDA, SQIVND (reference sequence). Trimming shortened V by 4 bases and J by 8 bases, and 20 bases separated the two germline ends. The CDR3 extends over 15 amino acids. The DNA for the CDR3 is TGTGCCAGTAGTAAAGGATCGCGGAGGGATCAAGGCTACACCTTC. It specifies CASSKGSRRDQGYTF. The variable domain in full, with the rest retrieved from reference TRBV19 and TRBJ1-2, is DGGITQSPKYLFRKEGQNVTLSCEQNLNHDAMYWYRQDPGQGLRLIYYSQIVNDFQKGDIAEGYSVSREKKESFPLTVTSAQKNPTAFYLCASSKGSRRDQGYTFGSGTRLTVV.

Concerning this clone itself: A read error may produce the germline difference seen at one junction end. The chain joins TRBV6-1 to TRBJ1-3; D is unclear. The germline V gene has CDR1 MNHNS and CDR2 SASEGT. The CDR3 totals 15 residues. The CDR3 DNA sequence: TGTGCCCGCAGTGAAGCGCGTCATTCTGGAAACACCATATATTTT. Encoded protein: CARSEARHSGNTIYF.

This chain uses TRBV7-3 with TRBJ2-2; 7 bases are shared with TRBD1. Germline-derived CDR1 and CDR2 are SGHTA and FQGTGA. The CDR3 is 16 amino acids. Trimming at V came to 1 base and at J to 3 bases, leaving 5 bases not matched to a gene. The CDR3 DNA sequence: TGTGCCAGCAGCTTAAGGGAAGACAGGGACACCGGGGAGCTGTTTTTT. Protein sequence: CASSLREDRDTGELFF.

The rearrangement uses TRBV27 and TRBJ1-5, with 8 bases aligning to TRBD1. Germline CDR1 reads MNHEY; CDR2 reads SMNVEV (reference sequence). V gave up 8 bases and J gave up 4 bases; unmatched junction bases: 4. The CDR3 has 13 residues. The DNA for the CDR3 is TGTGCCAGCCGGACAGGGTTAAATCAGCCCCAGCATTTT. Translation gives CASRTGLNQPQHF.

This CDR3 is CASTGLGNEQFF. The CDR3 DNA reads TGTGCCAGCACTGGGCTTGGGAATGAGCAGTTCTTC. The V call is TRBV27, the J call TRBJ2-1; the D is unclear. Per germline, CDR1 MNHEY and CDR2 SMNVEV (reference sequence). The CDR3 is made up of 12 amino acids. Trimming took off 7 bases at V and 7 bases at J, with 11 bases between the two ends.

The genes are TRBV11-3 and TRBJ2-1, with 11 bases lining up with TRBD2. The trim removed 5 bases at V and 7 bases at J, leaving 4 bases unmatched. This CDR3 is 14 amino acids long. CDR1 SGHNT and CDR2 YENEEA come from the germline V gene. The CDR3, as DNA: TGTGCCAGCAGCCAACTAGCGGGGGATAATGAGCAGTTCTTC. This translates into CASSQLAGDNEQFF.

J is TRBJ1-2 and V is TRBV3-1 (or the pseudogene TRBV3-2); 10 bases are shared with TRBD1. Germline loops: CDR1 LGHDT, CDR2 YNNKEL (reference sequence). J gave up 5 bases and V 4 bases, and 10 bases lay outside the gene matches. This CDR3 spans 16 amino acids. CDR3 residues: CASSPYLTGGGYGYTF. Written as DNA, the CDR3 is TGTGCCAGCAGCCCGTACTTGACAGGGGGCGGGTATGGCTACACCTTC.

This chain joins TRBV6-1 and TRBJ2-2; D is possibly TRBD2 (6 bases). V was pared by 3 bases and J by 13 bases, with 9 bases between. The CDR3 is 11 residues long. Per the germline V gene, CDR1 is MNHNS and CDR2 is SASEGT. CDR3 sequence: CASSDPRGLFF. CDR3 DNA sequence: TGTGCCAGCAGTGATCCGCGGGGGCTGTTTTTT.

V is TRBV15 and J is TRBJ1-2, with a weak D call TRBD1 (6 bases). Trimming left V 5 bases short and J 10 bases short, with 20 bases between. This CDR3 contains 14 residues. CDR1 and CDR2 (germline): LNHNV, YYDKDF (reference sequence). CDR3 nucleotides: TGTGCCACCAGCCTGTCCGGGACAAGGGGCGCCTACACCTTC. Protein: CATSLSGTRGAYTF. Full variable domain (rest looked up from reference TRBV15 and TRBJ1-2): DAMVIQNPRYQVTQFGKPVTLSCSQTLNHNVMYWYQQKSSQAPKLLFHYYDKDFNNEADTPDNFQSRRPNTSFCFLDIRSPGLGDTAMYLCATSLSGTRGAYTFGSGTRLTVV.

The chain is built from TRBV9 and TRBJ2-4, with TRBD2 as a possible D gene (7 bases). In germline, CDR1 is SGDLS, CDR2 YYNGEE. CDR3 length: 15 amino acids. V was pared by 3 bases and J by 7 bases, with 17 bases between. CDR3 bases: TGTGCCAGCAGCGGCGCGGGGGCCCCCCTGAACATTCAGTACTTC. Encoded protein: CASSGAGAPLNIQYF.

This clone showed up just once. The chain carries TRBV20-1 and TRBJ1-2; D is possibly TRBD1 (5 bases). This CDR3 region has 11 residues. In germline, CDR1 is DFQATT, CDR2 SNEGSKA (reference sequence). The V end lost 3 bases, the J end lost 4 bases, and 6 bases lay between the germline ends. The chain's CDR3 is CSARDIYGYTF. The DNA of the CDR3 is TGCAGTGCTAGGGACATCTATGGCTACACCTTC.

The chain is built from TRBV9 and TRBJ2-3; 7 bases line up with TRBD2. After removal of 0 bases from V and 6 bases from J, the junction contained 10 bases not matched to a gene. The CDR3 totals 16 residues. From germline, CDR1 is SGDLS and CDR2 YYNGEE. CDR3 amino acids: CASSVEAGDPRDTQYF. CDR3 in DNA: TGTGCCAGCAGCGTAGAGGCGGGGGACCCGCGGGATACGCAGTATTTT.

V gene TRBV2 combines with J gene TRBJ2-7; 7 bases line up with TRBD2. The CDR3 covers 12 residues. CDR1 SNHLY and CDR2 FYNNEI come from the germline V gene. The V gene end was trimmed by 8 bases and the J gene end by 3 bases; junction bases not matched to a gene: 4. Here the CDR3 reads CASGGGLYEQYF. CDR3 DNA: TGTGCCAGCGGGGGGGGACTCTACGAGCAGTACTTC. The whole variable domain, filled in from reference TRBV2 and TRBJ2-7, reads EPEVTQTPSHQVTQMGQEVILRCVPISNHLYFYWYRQILGQKVEFLVSFYNNEISEKSEIFDDQFSVERPDGSNFTLKIRSTKLEDSAMYFCASGGGLYEQYFGPGTRLTVT.

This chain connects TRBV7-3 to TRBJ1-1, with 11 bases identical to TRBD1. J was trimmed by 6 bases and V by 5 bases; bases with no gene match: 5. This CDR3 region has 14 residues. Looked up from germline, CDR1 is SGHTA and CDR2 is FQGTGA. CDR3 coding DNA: TGTGCCAGCAGCCCCGGACAGGGGGCCGCTGAAGCTTTCTTT. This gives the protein CASSPGQGAAEAFF.

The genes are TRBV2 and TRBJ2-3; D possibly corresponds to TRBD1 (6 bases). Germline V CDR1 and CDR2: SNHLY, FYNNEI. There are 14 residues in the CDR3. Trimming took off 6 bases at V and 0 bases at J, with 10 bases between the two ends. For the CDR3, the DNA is TGTGCCAGCAGAGAACAGGGTAGCACAGATACGCAGTATTTT. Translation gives CASREQGSTDTQYF. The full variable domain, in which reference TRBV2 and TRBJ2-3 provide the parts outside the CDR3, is EPEVTQTPSHQVTQMGQEVILRCVPISNHLYFYWYRQILGQKVEFLVSFYNNEISEKSEIFDDQFSVERPDGSNFTLKIRSTKLEDSAMYFCASREQGSTDTQYFGPGTRLTVL.

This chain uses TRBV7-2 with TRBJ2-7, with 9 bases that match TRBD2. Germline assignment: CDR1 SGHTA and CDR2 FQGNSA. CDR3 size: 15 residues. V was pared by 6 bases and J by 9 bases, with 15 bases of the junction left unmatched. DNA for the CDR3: TGTGCCAGCAGTTCTAGCGGGGTTAGCTACGTTGTGCAGTACTTC. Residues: CASSSSGVSYVVQYF.

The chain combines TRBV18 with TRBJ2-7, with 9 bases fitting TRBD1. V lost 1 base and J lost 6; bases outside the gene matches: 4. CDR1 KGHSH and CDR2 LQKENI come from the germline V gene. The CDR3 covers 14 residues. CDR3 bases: TGTGCCAGCTCACCACGGGACAGGGCCCGCGAGCAGTACTTC. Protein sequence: CASSPRDRAREQYF. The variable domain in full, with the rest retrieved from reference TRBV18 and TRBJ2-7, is NAGVMQNPRHLVRRRGQEARLRCSPMKGHSHVYWYRQLPEEGLKFMVYLQKENIIDESGMPKERFSAEFPKEGPSILRIQQVVRGDSAAYFCASSPRDRAREQYFGPGTRLTVT.

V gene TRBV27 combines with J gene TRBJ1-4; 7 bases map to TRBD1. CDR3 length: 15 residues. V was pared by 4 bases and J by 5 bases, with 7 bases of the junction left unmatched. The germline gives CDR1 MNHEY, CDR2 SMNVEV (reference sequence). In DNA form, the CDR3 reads TGTGCCAGCAGTTCAGGAACAGGGGCGAATGAAAAACTGTTTTTT. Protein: CASSSGTGANEKLFF.

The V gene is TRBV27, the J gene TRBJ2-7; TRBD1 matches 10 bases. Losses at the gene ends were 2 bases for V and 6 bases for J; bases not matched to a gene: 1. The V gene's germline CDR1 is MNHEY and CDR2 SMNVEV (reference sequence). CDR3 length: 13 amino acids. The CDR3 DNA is TGTGCCAGCAGTTTAGACAGGGGGCGCGAGCAGTACTTC. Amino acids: CASSLDRGREQYF.